This T cell receptor beta chain was observed in a study of T cells in Graves' hyperthyroidism and ophthalmopathy (dated by TCRdb to between 2017 and 2020). Regarding the complete study: Peripheral blood was sampled at the time of initial diagnosis, prior to any treatment. To identify TCR V-J signatures that set the groups apart, the researchers used a discovery cohort of about a hundred patients, made up of 40 to 45 with Graves' ophthalmopathy and some 58 with stable Graves' hyperthyroidism. Whether ophthalmopathy could be predicted prospectively was tested in an independent validation cohort made up of approximately 19 hyperthyroidism patients plus 17 patients who later progressed to ophthalmopathy. The approximately 98 discovery patients were randomly divided into training and test sets at a 7:3 ratio. In addition, the study compared T-cell repertoires in thyroid tissue and in blood from 6 or 7 Graves' hyperthyroidism patients. After sampling, hyperthyroidism patients received methimazole starting at 30 mg daily, and ophthalmopathy patients received high-dose intravenous methylprednisolone. The paper describes TCR Vbeta CDR3 sequencing of 135 peripheral blood samples, made up of 43 ophthalmopathy patients, around 73 hyperthyroidism patients and 17 progressor patients.

The paper's findings and limits, for the study overall: Most expanded thyroid clonotypes (frequency above 0.001) were also detected in blood, suggesting blood repertoires may reflect thyroid immune responses. Sample size was not statistically predetermined, and investigators were not blinded to group allocation. In cross-validation, a model built on a 13 V-J signature told ophthalmopathy apart from stable hyperthyroidism with less than 90% sensitivity and around 81% specificity, and in testing the same model reached 80%/75%. In validation, progression to ophthalmopathy was predicted by the model with nearly 71% sensitivity and around 76% specificity, a median of 6.5 months before onset.

Notes on this clonotype: The specificity of this receptor is unknown. No much larger clone exists at a distance of one base, and base qualities are not known.

Graves' hyperthyroidism was defined as stable when no progression to ophthalmopathy occurred over 18 months of follow-up. Hyperthyroidism patients were newly diagnosed, had a disease duration of under 2 months, and were aged 18 to 65 years. Patients with uncontrolled infections, other autoimmune diseases, pregnancy or lactation were excluded. Diagnoses were established on the basis of clinical symptoms, serum thyroxine and TRAb, thyroid ultrasound, and orbital computed tomography. Ficoll-Paque density gradient centrifugation was used to isolate PBMCs from around 10 ml of fresh peripheral blood. Total RNA was extracted with Trizol reagent, and quality was checked on an Agilent 2100 Bioanalyzer. The TCR beta CDR3 regions were amplified from the RNA transcripts. The TCR CDR3 was subjected to a first round of RT-PCR using the HTBI primer set and the Qiagen OneStep RT-PCR kit. Libraries were constructed in a second round of multiplex PCR, after which size selection and purification were carried out. Sequencing of the libraries was done on an Illumina HiSeq2000 using paired-end 100 bp reads. In the paper's pipeline: Raw data were processed with SOAPnuke, discarding reads with adapters, uncalled bases, mean Phred below 15, or no exact constant-primer or identifier match. High-quality paired reads were merged using COPE v1.2.5, and each unique nucleotide sequence was defined as a clonotype. MiTCR v1.1 was used to align the clonotypes against IMGT TRBV, TRBD and TRBJ reference segments. Analysis was restricted to V-J combinations with a frequency above 0.0001, which covered about 99% of repertoires. The TCS score was defined as the ratio of F50 (clonal expansion) to E x V (chaos), calculated using BLOSUM62-based TCRdist between CDR3 peptides within each V-J. Welch's t-statistics and random forest reduced some 510 V-J features to about 12, which were used in a naive Bayes classifier (R e1071). The public sequencing data were trimmed at Q25 with fastp and processed into clonotypes with MiXCR by TCRdb, which kept only in-frame beta chains. Each record represents a unique CDR3 protein, reported with the most common genes and DNA among its rows. TCRdb, not the original authors, processed these V and J calls. In all, the sample holds around 440,000 distinct CDR3 sequences, and around 16% of those were seen once. The ten biggest clones cover 13% to 15% of the sample.

This sequence originates from a woman between 18 and 30 years old with Graves' hyperthyroidism. The sequenced sample consisted of blood.

The nucleotides are TGCGCCAGCAGCTGGGAGGACAGGACTAACTATGGCTACACCTTC. It translates to CASSWEDRTNYGYTF. The sequence is built from TRBV5-1 and TRBJ1-2; the central 7 bases match TRBD1. Based on the germline V gene, the CDR1 and CDR2 sequences are SGHRS and YFSETQ. Including the terminal cysteine and phenylalanine, the CDR3 comprises 15 residues. This entry keeps only the CDR3 DNA: 45 bases, framed from base 1. V lost 3 bases and J lost 0 bases, and the count of bases not matched to a germline gene is 5.